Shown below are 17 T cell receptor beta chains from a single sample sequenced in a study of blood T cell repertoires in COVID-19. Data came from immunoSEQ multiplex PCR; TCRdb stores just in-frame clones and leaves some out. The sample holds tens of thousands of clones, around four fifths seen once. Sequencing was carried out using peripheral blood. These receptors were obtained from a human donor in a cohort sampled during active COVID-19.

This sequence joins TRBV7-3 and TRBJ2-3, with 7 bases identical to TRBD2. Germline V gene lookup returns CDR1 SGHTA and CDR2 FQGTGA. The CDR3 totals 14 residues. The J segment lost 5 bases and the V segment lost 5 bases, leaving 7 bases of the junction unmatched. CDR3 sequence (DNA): TGTGCCAGCAGCCTTCGAGCGGGGCGAGATACGCAGTATTTT. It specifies CASSLRAGRDTQYF.

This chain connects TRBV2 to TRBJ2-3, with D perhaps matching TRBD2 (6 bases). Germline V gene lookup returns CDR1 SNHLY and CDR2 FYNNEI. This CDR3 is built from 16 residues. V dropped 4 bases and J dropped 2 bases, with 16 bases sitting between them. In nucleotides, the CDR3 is TGTGCCAGCAGTGGGAGGGCGGCAATACCCACAGATACGCAGTATTTT. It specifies CASSGRAAIPTDTQYF.

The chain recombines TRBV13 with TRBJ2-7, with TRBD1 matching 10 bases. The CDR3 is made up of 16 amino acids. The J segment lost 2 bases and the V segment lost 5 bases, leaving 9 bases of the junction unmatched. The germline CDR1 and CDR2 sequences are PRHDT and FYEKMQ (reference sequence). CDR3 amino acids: CASSPAPGQGTYEQYF. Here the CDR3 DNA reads TGTGCCAGCAGCCCAGCACCGGGACAGGGGACCTACGAGCAGTACTTC.

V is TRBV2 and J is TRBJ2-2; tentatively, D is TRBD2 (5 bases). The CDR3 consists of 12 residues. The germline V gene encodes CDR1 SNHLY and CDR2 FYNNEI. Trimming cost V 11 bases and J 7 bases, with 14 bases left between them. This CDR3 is CASRGSDGELFF. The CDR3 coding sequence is TGTGCCTCCCGAGGGAGTGACGGGGAGCTGTTTTTT.

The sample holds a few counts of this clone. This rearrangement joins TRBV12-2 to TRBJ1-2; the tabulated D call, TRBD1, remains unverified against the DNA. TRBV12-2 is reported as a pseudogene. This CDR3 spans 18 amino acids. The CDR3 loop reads CASRPLGAVKVWDNGYTF. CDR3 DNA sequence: TGTGCAAGTCGTCCCCTCGGGGCGGTCAAAGTCTGGGACAATGGCTACACCTTC.

The CDR3 DNA sequence: TGTGCCAGCAGGAGGGTTCTTTCCACTGAAGCTTTCTTT. It is translated as CASRRVLSTEAFF. This chain connects TRBV6-5 to TRBJ1-1; D is unclear. This CDR3 spans 13 amino acids. Trimming removed 6 bases at V and 4 bases at J, with 12 bases between. Germline-derived CDR1 and CDR2 are MNHEY and SVGAGI.

This CDR3 is CASGSWDSGSISSYNEQFF. CDR3 nucleotides: TGTGCCAGCGGCTCGTGGGATAGCGGGTCAATCAGCTCCTACAATGAGCAGTTCTTC. The rearrangement joins TRBV27 to TRBJ2-1; 7 bases align to TRBD2. The CDR3 extends over 19 amino acids. The trim removed 8 bases at V and 0 bases at J, leaving 19 bases unmatched. CDR1 and CDR2 (germline): MNHEY, SMNVEV (reference sequence).

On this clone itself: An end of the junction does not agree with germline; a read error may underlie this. CDR3 residues: CASSSGVAGNYEQYF. Here the CDR3 DNA reads TGTGCTAGCAGCTCCGGAGTAGCAGGGAACTACGAGCAGTACTTC. V usage is TRBV7-7 and J usage is TRBJ2-7, with a tentative D call TRBD1 (5 bases). The CDR3 consists of 15 residues. Germline V gene data show CDR1 as SSHAT and CDR2 as FNYEAQ (reference sequence). Filled out from reference TRBV7-7 and TRBJ2-7, the complete variable domain reads GAGVSQSPRYKVTKRGQDVTLRCDPISSHATLYWYQQALGQGPEFLTYFNYEAQPDKSGLPSDRFSAERPEGSISTLTIQRTEQRDSAMYRCASSSGVAGNYEQYFGPGTRLTVT.

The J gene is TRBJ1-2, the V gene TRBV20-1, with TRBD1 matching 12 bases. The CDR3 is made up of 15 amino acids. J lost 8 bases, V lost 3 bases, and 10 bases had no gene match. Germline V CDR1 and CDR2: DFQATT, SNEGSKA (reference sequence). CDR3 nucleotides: TGCAGTGCTAGTTCGGGACAGGGGGCGATTCGGGGCTACACCTTC. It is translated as CSASSGQGAIRGYTF.

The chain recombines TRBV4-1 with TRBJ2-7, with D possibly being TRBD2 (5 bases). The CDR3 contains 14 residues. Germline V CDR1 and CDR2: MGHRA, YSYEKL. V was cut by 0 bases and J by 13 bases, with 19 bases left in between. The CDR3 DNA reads TGCGCCAGCAGCCAAGATGAGGGTGCTTTATTTATTTACTTC. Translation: CASSQDEGALFIYF.

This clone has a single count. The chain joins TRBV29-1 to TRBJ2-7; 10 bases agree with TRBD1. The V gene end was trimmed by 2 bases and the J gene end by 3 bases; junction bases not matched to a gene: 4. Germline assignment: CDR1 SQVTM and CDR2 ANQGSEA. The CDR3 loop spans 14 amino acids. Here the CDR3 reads CSVEYGQGGYEQYF. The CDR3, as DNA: TGCAGCGTTGAATACGGACAGGGGGGCTACGAGCAGTACTTC.

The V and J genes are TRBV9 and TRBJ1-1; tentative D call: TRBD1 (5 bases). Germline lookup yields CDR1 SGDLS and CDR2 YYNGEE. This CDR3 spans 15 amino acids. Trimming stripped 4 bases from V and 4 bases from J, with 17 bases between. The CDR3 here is CASSTDPGRATEAFF. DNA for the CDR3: TGTGCCAGCAGCACAGACCCAGGGCGAGCCACTGAAGCTTTCTTT.

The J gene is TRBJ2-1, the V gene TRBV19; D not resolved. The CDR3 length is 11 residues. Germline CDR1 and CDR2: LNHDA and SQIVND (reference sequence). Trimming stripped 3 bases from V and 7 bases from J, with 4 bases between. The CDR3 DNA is TGTGCCAGTAGTATGGCAAATGAGCAGTTCTTC. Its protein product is CASSMANEQFF.

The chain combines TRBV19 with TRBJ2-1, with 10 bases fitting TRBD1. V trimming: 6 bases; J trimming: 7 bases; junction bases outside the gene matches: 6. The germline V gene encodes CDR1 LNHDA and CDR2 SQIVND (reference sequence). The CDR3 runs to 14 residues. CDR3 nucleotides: TGTGCCAGTAGCCAGAGGGACAGGGGAAATGAGCAGTTCTTC. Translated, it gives CASSQRDRGNEQFF.

CDR3: CASSLERPRQGAYEQYF. The CDR3 DNA reads as TGTGCCAGCAGCTTGGAAAGGCCTAGGCAGGGGGCCTACGAGCAGTACTTC. V is TRBV5-4 and J is TRBJ2-7, with 7 bases that match TRBD1. In germline, CDR1 is SGHNT, CDR2 YYREEE (reference sequence). This CDR3 is 17 amino acids long. V trimming: 0 bases; J trimming: 2 bases; junction bases outside the gene matches: 11.

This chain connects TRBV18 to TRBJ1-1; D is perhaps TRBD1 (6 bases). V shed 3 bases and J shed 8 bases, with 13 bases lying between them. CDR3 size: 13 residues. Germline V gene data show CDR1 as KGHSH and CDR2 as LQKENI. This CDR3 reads CASSPSQGTEAFF. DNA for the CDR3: TGTGCCAGCTCACCCTCACAGGGTACCGAAGCTTTCTTT. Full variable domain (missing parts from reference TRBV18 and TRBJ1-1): NAGVMQNPRHLVRRRGQEARLRCSPMKGHSHVYWYRQLPEEGLKFMVYLQKENIIDESGMPKERFSAEFPKEGPSILRIQQVVRGDSAAYFCASSPSQGTEAFFGQGTRLTVV.

The CDR3 DNA sequence: TGTGCCAGCAGCTCCCTCCTCAGCTATGGCTACACCTTC. This codes for CASSSLLSYGYTF. V gene TRBV11-2 combines with J gene TRBJ1-2; the D is unclear. Germline CDR1 reads SGHAT; CDR2 reads FQNNGV. The CDR3 totals 13 residues. V was cut by 4 bases and J by 4 bases, with 10 bases left in between.